This entry lists 30 T cell receptor beta chains sequenced from one sample in a study of preoperative IRX-2 immunotherapy in early breast cancer. Sample treatment: preoperative locoregional IRX-2 cytokine immunotherapy. Sequencing used immunoSEQ multiplex PCR; TCRdb keeps in-frame clones, though not all of them. The sample has fewer than 1,200 clones; approximately 61% are singletons. This sample comprised tumor tissue, obtained before IRX-2 immunotherapy. The receptors were sampled from a human donor with breast cancer.

Only a few counts were recorded for this clone. This sequence joins TRBV12-5 and TRBJ2-7; D is unclear. V was clipped by 6 bases and J by 6 bases, with 9 bases between them. The CDR3 contains 11 residues. The germline gives CDR1 LGHNT, CDR2 FRNRAP. CDR3 residues: CASGRVGEQYF. As DNA, the CDR3 is TGTGCTAGTGGAAGGGTCGGCGAGCAGTACTTC.

This clone was seen only a few times. V usage is TRBV6-8 and J usage is TRBJ2-2; a possible D gene is TRBD1 (5 bases). V was shortened by 7 bases and J by 6 bases, with 12 bases between the two germline ends. Per the germline V gene, CDR1 is MNHGY and CDR2 is SAAAGT. The CDR3 runs to 13 residues. The CDR3 DNA is TGTGCCAGCACCGGCGACAGAGCCGGGGAGCTGTTTTTT. As protein: CASTGDRAGELFF.

In this sample, this clone turned up once. J is TRBJ1-5 and V is TRBV10-1; D gene unclear. Germline assignment: CDR1 WNHNN and CDR2 SYGVQD (reference sequence). V lost 2 bases, J lost 5 bases, and 4 bases lay in between. The CDR3 is 12 amino acids. In DNA, the CDR3 is TGCGCCAGCAGTGAGGGGGATCAGCCCCAGCATTTT. As protein: CASSEGDQPQHF.

This chain links TRBV5-1 with TRBJ1-1; D is possibly TRBD1 (6 bases). Trimming shortened V by 4 bases and J by 8 bases, and 18 bases separated the two germline ends. CDR1 is SGHRS and CDR2 is YFSETQ in the germline V gene. This CDR3 region has 14 residues. The CDR3 protein is CASSTTPGQLEAFF. The CDR3 DNA sequence: TGCGCCAGCAGCACAACCCCTGGACAGTTGGAAGCTTTCTTT.

This clone has more than one count but fewer than ten. Germline is not matched at one junction end, which may reflect a read error. The V and J genes are TRBV18 and TRBJ2-1, with D possibly matching TRBD2 (5 bases). CDR3 length: 12 residues. The germline CDR1 and CDR2 sequences are KGHSH and LQKENI. DNA of the CDR3: TGTGCCAGCCCCCTGGGCAGAAGGGAGTCGATCTTC. Its protein is CASPLGRRESIF.

The chain joins TRBV29-1 to TRBJ2-2; possibly TRBD1 for D (6 bases). The CDR3 covers 13 residues. The V gene lost 7 bases and the J gene lost 6 bases, with 15 bases spanning the gap. Per germline, CDR1 SQVTM and CDR2 ANQGSEA. The CDR3 sequence is CSAQGTGAGELFF. The CDR3 DNA follows: TGCAGCGCCCAGGGGACGGGCGCCGGGGAGCTGTTTTTT.

This CDR3 reads CASRDRGSDEQFF. The DNA of the CDR3 is TGTGCCAGTAGGGACAGGGGAAGCGATGAGCAGTTCTTC. V and J are TRBV19 and TRBJ2-1; 9 bases are a match to TRBD1. After removal of 6 bases from V and 8 bases from J, the junction contained 5 bases not matched to a gene. Germline V lookup: CDR1 LNHDA, CDR2 SQIVND (reference sequence). CDR3 length: 13 residues.

The chain joins TRBV11-3 to TRBJ2-3; 10 bases fit TRBD2. The CDR3 is 18 residues long. V was clipped by 3 bases and J by 2 bases; unmatched bases: 11. CDR1 is SGHNT, CDR2 YENEEA, per germline. The CDR3 bases are TGTGCCAGCAGCTTCGCTAGCGGGAGAGCCTCTTTCACAGATACGCAGTATTTT. This gives the protein CASSFASGRASFTDTQYF.

The gene calls are TRBV6-8 and TRBJ2-3, with 10 bases fitting TRBD1. Germline V CDR1 and CDR2: MNHGY, SAAAGT. The V and J ends lost 2 bases and 6 bases, in that order; junction bases with no gene match: 5. This CDR3 spans 15 amino acids. The CDR3 here is CASSYGTGVGDTQYF. The CDR3 DNA follows: TGTGCCAGCAGTTACGGGACAGGGGTCGGCGATACGCAGTATTTT.

J is TRBJ1-1 and V is TRBV11-3; D might be TRBD1 (6 bases). Germline V gives CDR1 SGHNT, CDR2 YENEEA. V lost 3 bases to trimming and J lost 2 bases, with 16 bases between them. The CDR3 covers 16 residues. CDR3 region: CASSFPGTGPNTEAFF. In DNA, the CDR3 is TGTGCCAGCAGCTTTCCCGGAACAGGGCCCAACACTGAAGCTTTCTTT.

This sequence joins TRBV11-3 and TRBJ2-1; no definite D call. Trimming pared 3 bases from V and 4 bases from J, leaving 16 bases between. Germline V gives CDR1 SGHNT, CDR2 YENEEA. The CDR3 has 16 residues. The CDR3 loop reads CASSLDRTFSYNEQFF. The CDR3 coding sequence is TGTGCCAGCAGCTTGGACCGGACCTTCTCATACAATGAGCAGTTCTTC.

The J gene is TRBJ1-5, the V gene TRBV5-1; D is unclear. The CDR3 covers 14 residues. Germline V gene lookup returns CDR1 SGHRS and CDR2 YFSETQ. V lost 6 bases, J lost 1 base, and 11 bases lay in between. The CDR3, as DNA: TGCGCCAGCAAGCCAGAGGGAAGCAATCAGCCCCAGCATTTT. This translates into CASKPEGSNQPQHF.

The chain combines TRBV19 with TRBJ2-7, with D perhaps TRBD1 or TRBD2 (5 bases each). The V end lost 7 bases, the J end lost 2 bases, and 15 bases lay between the germline ends. CDR1 and CDR2 from the germline V gene are LNHDA and SQIVND (reference sequence). This CDR3 is 14 amino acids long. CDR3 sequence reads: CASMRGCAPYEQYF. CDR3 bases: TGTGCCAGTATGAGGGGTTGCGCCCCCTACGAGCAGTACTTC.

The rearrangement uses TRBV11-3 and TRBJ2-3, with 15 bases fitting TRBD2. The germline CDR1 and CDR2 sequences are SGHNT and YENEEA. V was clipped by 5 bases and J by 3 bases; unmatched bases: 12. The CDR3 length is 19 residues. CDR3 region: CASSVGLAGGLGPTDTQYF. The CDR3 DNA reads TGTGCCAGCAGCGTGGGACTAGCGGGAGGCTTAGGACCTACAGATACGCAGTATTTT.

The chain recombines TRBV19 with TRBJ1-1; D might be TRBD1 (6 bases). Trimming cost V 4 bases and J 1 base, with 10 bases left between them. Germline V lookup: CDR1 LNHDA, CDR2 SQIVND (reference sequence). CDR3 length: 14 amino acids. CDR3 in amino acids: CASSTGAGNTEAFF. For the CDR3, the DNA is TGTGCCAGTAGTACAGGGGCGGGGAACACTGAAGCTTTCTTT.

The V call is TRBV28, the J call TRBJ2-1, with no clear D. Trimming removed 8 bases at V and 0 bases at J, with 14 bases between. Germline lookup yields CDR1 MDHEN and CDR2 SYDVKM. The CDR3 is 15 residues long. CDR3 protein: CASGLPLGSYNEQFF. CDR3 in DNA: TGTGCCAGCGGGCTTCCCCTAGGCTCCTACAATGAGCAGTTCTTC.

This clone has just a few counts. The J gene is TRBJ1-3, the V gene TRBV11-3; D call uncertain. The germline V gene encodes CDR1 SGHNT and CDR2 YENEEA. V shed 3 bases and J shed 0 bases, with 9 bases lying between them. This CDR3 is built from 15 residues. This CDR3 reads CASSLAAVSGNTIYF. The CDR3 DNA reads as TGTGCCAGCAGCTTGGCAGCAGTCTCTGGAAACACCATATATTTT.

This sequence joins TRBV6-8 and TRBJ2-7; tentatively, D is TRBD1 (6 bases). The CDR3 loop spans 16 amino acids. Looked up from germline, CDR1 is MNHGY and CDR2 is SAAAGT. Trimming removed 8 bases from V and 5 bases from J, with 25 bases in between. CDR3 amino acids: CASSFSHGTSRDEQYF. The DNA of the CDR3 is TGTGCCAGCTCATTCTCACATGGGACAAGCCGGGACGAGCAGTACTTC.

This clone was detected a few times. This chain uses TRBV19 with TRBJ2-5, with D perhaps matching TRBD1 (6 bases). The length of the CDR3 is 14 residues. The ends were cut back, 4 bases at V and 5 bases at J, with 14 bases in the middle. Germline V gives CDR1 LNHDA, CDR2 SQIVND (reference sequence). DNA for the CDR3: TGTGCCAGTAGTAAGGGCAGGGGAACGGAGACCCAGTACTTC. Amino acids: CASSKGRGTETQYF.

The chain uses TRBV19 and TRBJ2-7; D is possibly TRBD2 (5 bases). Germline values: CDR1 LNHDA, CDR2 SQIVND (reference sequence). The CDR3 loop spans 14 amino acids. Trimming pared 3 bases from V and 0 bases from J, leaving 9 bases between. CDR3 coding DNA: TGTGCCAGTAGTATGAGGGATCCCTCCTACGAGCAGTACTTC. This encodes CASSMRDPSYEQYF.

This chain connects TRBV19 to TRBJ2-7; 8 bases align to TRBD2. Trimming removed 8 bases from V and 2 bases from J; junction bases left unmatched: 5. In germline, CDR1 is LNHDA, CDR2 SQIVND (reference sequence). The CDR3 is 13 amino acids. In nucleotides, the CDR3 is TGTGCCAGTTCCGCGGGGGGACCCTACGAGCAGTACTTC. This sequence encodes CASSAGGPYEQYF.

The chain recombines TRBV15 with TRBJ1-4; 7 bases line up with TRBD1. With 6 bases clipped from V and 6 bases from J, the junction kept 10 bases outside the gene matches. The CDR3 is made up of 15 amino acids. The germline V gene has CDR1 LNHNV and CDR2 YYDKDF (reference sequence). The CDR3 reads CATREGTAPDEKLFF. CDR3 nucleotides: TGTGCCACCAGGGAGGGGACAGCTCCTGATGAAAAACTGTTTTTT.

This clone has only a few counts. The V call is TRBV19, the J call TRBJ2-1, with 8 bases that match TRBD2. Germline assignment: CDR1 LNHDA and CDR2 SQIVND (reference sequence). J gave up 3 bases and V 3 bases, and 10 bases lay outside the gene matches. The CDR3 is made up of 17 amino acids. The CDR3 spells CASSIGETSELYNEQFF. In DNA, the CDR3 is TGTGCCAGTAGTATTGGGGAGACTAGCGAGCTCTACAATGAGCAGTTCTTC.

V and J are TRBV11-3 and TRBJ1-5, with TRBD1 identical over 7 bases. In germline, CDR1 is SGHNT, CDR2 YENEEA. CDR3 length: 14 amino acids. After removal of 4 bases from V and 2 bases from J, the junction contained 2 bases not matched to a gene. The CDR3 region is CASSSTGRNQPQHF. CDR3 nucleotide sequence: TGTGCCAGCAGCTCGACAGGGCGCAATCAGCCCCAGCATTTT.

The rearrangement links TRBV23-1 to TRBJ2-7, with a weak D call TRBD1 (6 bases). Being an ORF, TRBV23-1 has a function that is uncertain. V lost 6 bases and J lost 3, with 12 bases in between. The CDR3 spans 13 residues. The chain's CDR3 is CASSPRDNYEQYF. In nucleotides, the CDR3 is TGCGCCAGCAGCCCCCGGGACAACTACGAGCAGTACTTC.

The CDR3, as DNA: TGTGCCAGCAGCTTTACTTTTTTAGGAACTGAAGCTTTCTTT. Translating it yields CASSFTFLGTEAFF. The rearrangement joins TRBV7-1 to TRBJ1-1; D is ambiguous. TRBV7-1 is an open reading frame whose function is uncertain. The CDR3 extends over 14 amino acids. Trimming shortened V by 4 bases and J by 5 bases, and 14 bases separated the two germline ends.

V is TRBV5-1 and J is TRBJ2-7; D is perhaps TRBD1 or TRBD2 (5 bases each). Trimming removed 2 bases at V and 3 bases at J, with 12 bases between. The CDR3 runs 14 residues. Germline V gene sequence: CDR1 SGHRS, CDR2 YFSETQ. The CDR3 protein is CASSLMTDYYEQYF. CDR3 nucleotides: TGCGCCAGCAGCTTAATGACAGACTACTACGAGCAGTACTTC. Together with reference TRBV5-1 and TRBJ2-7, the CDR3 gives the full variable domain: KAGVTQTPRYLIKTRGQQVTLSCSPISGHRSVSWYQQTPGQGLQFLFEYFSETQRNKGNFPGRFSGRQFSNSRSEMNVSTLELGDSALYLCASSLMTDYYEQYFGPGTRLTVT.

The chain links TRBV6-8 to TRBJ2-7; perhaps TRBD2 as D (6 bases). CDR3 length: 17 residues. Per germline, CDR1 MNHGY and CDR2 SAAAGT. V dropped 0 bases and J dropped 5 bases, with 20 bases sitting between them. CDR3 region: CASSYSVGGSGANEQYF. CDR3 in DNA: TGTGCCAGCAGTTACTCAGTTGGGGGGTCTGGTGCGAACGAGCAGTACTTC.

This clone has just one count. The gene calls are TRBV18 and TRBJ2-7; D may be TRBD2 (6 bases). V was shortened by 3 bases and J by 7 bases, with 16 bases between the two germline ends. This CDR3 spans 14 amino acids. Germline CDR1 KGHSH, CDR2 LQKENI. CDR3 amino acids: CASSPGRPYEEQYF. The CDR3, as DNA: TGTGCCAGCTCACCCGGGAGACCCTACGAAGAGCAGTACTTC.

This clone was observed a handful of times. The CDR3 spells CASAVREGQETQYF. CDR3 DNA: TGTGCCAGCGCAGTCCGGGAGGGCCAAGAGACCCAGTACTTC. V is TRBV28 and J is TRBJ2-5; TRBD2 matches at 8 bases. The V segment lost 8 bases and the J segment 1 base; nucleotides outside the gene matches: 6. The germline V gene encodes CDR1 MDHEN and CDR2 SYDVKM. The CDR3 extends over 14 amino acids. Based on the CDR3 plus reference TRBV28 and TRBJ2-5, the full variable domain is DVKVTQSSRYLVKRTGEKVFLECVQDMDHENMFWYRQDPGLGLRLIYFSYDVKMKEKGDIPEGYSVSREKKERFSLILESASTNQTSMYLCASAVREGQETQYFGPGTRLLVL.